This T cell receptor beta chain was sequenced for a study of shared clonotypes between healthy human individuals. Trimming removed 1 base at V and 1 base at J, with 7 bases between. This CDR3 has 14 amino acids. Germline V gives CDR1 SEHNR, CDR2 FQNEAQ (reference sequence). The run depth of the assay was deep. In the original processing: ImmunoSEQ yielded junction-only sequences lacking quality scores, so filtering differed. Clones were sequenced by immunoSEQ multiplex PCR, and TCRdb holds only the in-frame ones, with some missing. D and trimming come from the DNA, and the V and J calls and clone size come from that table. Found here are 1.5 million to 2.5 million clones, roughly 95% of them singletons; the top ten hold approximately 1.2%. CD45RO-negative cells were positively selected for CCR7, leaving out terminally differentiated effector memory CD45RA+ cells. Only Caucasian adults living in Nashville, Tennessee made up the donor group.

The clonotype originates from a man aged 18 to 29 in good health. Input material: naive CD8+ T cells sorted from blood. The chain joins TRBV7-9 to TRBJ2-5; D uncertain. CDR3 DNA sequence: TGTGCCAGCAGCTTAGAGCAGTTCCAAGAGACCCAGTACTTC. Translating gives CASSLEQFQETQYF.